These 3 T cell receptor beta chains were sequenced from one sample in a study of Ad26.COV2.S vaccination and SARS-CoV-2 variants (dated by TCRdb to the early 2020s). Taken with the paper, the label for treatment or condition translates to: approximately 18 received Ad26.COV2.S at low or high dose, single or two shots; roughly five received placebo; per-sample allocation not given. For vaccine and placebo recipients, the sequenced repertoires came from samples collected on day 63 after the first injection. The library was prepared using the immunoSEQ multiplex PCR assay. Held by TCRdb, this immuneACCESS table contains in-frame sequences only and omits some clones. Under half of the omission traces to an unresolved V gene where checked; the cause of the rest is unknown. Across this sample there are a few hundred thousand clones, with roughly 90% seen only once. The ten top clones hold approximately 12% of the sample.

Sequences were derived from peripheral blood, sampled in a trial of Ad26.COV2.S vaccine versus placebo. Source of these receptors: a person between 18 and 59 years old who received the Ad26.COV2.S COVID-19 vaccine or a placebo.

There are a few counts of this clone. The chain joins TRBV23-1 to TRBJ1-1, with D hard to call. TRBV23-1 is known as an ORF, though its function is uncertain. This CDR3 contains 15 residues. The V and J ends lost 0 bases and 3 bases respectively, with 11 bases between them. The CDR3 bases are TGCGCCAGCAGTCAATCTAGGCAGGCGGACACTGAAGCTTTCTTT. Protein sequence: CASSQSRQADTEAFF.

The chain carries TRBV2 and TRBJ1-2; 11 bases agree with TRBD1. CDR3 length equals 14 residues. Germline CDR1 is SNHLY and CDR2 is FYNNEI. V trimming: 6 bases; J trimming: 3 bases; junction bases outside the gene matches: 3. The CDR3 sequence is CASSRDRGDYGYTF. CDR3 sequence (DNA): TGTGCCAGCAGCAGGGACAGGGGGGACTATGGCTACACCTTC.

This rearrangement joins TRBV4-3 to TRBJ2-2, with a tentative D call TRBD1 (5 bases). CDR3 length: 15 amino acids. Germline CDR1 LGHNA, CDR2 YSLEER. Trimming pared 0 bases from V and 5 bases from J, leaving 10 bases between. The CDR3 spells CASSQDAGPTGELFF. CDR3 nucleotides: TGCGCCAGCAGCCAAGATGCAGGGCCAACCGGGGAGCTGTTTTTT.